This TCR beta chain comes out of a study of blood T cell repertoires in COVID-19. The wider study: Both acute and convalescent COVID-19 samples were obtained from the United States, Italy and Spain. Sources were T cells, B-cell-depleted T cells, or PBMCs; the material itself was cDNA or gDNA.

Seattle's cohort entered during active infection and was followed longitudinally. As handled by the study authors: Amplifying reference gene primers gave estimates of nucleated cell counts. Produced via immunoSEQ multiplex PCR; TCRdb's table is partial and in-frame only. The V and J calls and the clone size are those of that table, but D and trimming were determined from the DNA. Counted here are some 350,000 clones, around 92% occurring once; the ten biggest clones make up approximately 3%. This clone was seen only once. This CDR3 comprises 15 residues. V shed 4 bases, J shed 5 bases, and the junction held 5 bases outside the gene matches. Germline CDR1 is LGHDT and CDR2 is YNNKEL (reference sequence).

The sample comprised peripheral blood. This TCR derives from a woman in her twenties or thirties with COVID-19, enrolled during active disease. This chain connects TRBV3-1 (or the pseudogene TRBV3-2) to TRBJ1-4, with TRBD1 matching over 9 bases. CDR3 region: CASSRTGTGNEKLFF. Written as DNA, the CDR3 is TGTGCCAGCAGCCGAACCGGGACAGGGAATGAAAAACTGTTTTTT.